These T cell receptor beta chains were read from a single sample in a study of T cells in Graves' hyperthyroidism and ophthalmopathy. From the multiplex PCR reads, TCRdb called clonotypes with MiXCR, one entry per CDR3 protein. The sample gives approximately 270,000 distinct CDR3 sequences, more than 12% of which show up once; 13% is in the top ten. What was sequenced was blood. The receptor set was obtained from a woman aged 40-49 years with Graves' hyperthyroidism that later progressed to Graves' ophthalmopathy. The CDR3 runs from the conserved cysteine through the conserved F or W. The D gene is left open where the match is weak. For some rows the clone size is stated as once, few or many, or as a class when expanded; others skip it.

D gene | J gene | clone size | V gene | CDR3 protein | CDR3 DNA
NA | TRBJ2-7 | NA | TRBV9 | CASSVSLENYEQYF | TGTGCCAGCAGCGTGAGTCTGGAAAATTACGAGCAGTACTTC
NA | TRBJ2-7 | many | TRBV20-1 | CSARDRRGLSYEQYF | TGCAGTGCTAGAGATCGAAGAGGGCTCTCCTACGAGCAGTACTTC
NA | TRBJ1-1 | NA | TRBV19 | CASKSFRAMNTEAFF | TGTGCCAGCAAATCCTTCAGGGCCATGAACACTGAAGCTTTCTTT
NA | TRBJ2-2 | NA | TRBV27 | CASKGRVNTGELFF | TGTGCCAGCAAGGGCAGGGTGAACACCGGGGAGCTGTTTTTT
NA | TRBJ1-2 | NA | TRBV6-1 | CASSLDKNYGYTF | TGTGCCAGCAGCCTGGACAAGAACTATGGCTACACCTTC
NA | TRBJ2-3 | many | TRBV28 | CASSSPGADTDTQYF | TGTGCCAGCAGTTCCCCGGGAGCTGACACAGATACGCAGTATTTT
TRBD1 | TRBJ2-1 | few | TRBV19 | CASSTRDRGRDEQFF | TGTGCCAGTAGTACCCGGGACAGGGGGCGCGATGAGCAGTTCTTC
TRBD1 | TRBJ1-3 | many | TRBV28 | CASRTGTGEKTIYF | TGTGCCAGCAGGACCGGGACAGGGGAAAAGACCATATATTTT
NA | TRBJ2-1 | many | TRBV19 | CASSTSAGTYNEQFF | TGTGCCAGTAGTACCTCAGCGGGGACATACAATGAGCAGTTCTTC
TRBD2 | TRBJ2-5 | many | TRBV3-1 | CASSPFSSGRGETQYF | TGTGCCAGCAGCCCCTTCTCTAGCGGAAGAGGGGAGACCCAGTACTTC
NA | TRBJ2-1 | many | TRBV5-1 | CASSVRGGSSYNEQFF | TGCGCCAGCAGCGTCCGAGGGGGGAGCTCCTACAATGAGCAGTTCTTC
NA | TRBJ1-1 | few | TRBV5-6 | CASSRQPDSAFF | TGTGCCAGCAGCCGACAGCCAGATTCAGCTTTCTTT
TRBD2 | TRBJ2-1 | many | TRBV7-2 | CASSRTSGRDNEQFF | TGTGCCAGCAGCCGTACTAGCGGGAGGGACAATGAGCAGTTCTTC
NA | TRBJ2-7 | many | TRBV20-1 | CSARHGYEQYF | TGCAGTGCCCGACACGGATACGAGCAGTACTTC
TRBD2 | TRBJ2-1 | NA | TRBV6-1 | CASSEATSGSYMDEQFF | TGTGCCAGCAGTGAAGCGACTAGCGGGAGTTATATGGATGAGCAGTTCTTC
NA | TRBJ1-1 | many | TRBV2 | CASSVGGTEAFF | TGTGCCAGCAGTGTGGGCGGGACTGAAGCTTTCTTT
NA | TRBJ2-7 | few | TRBV18 | CASSPTGHGYEQYF | TGTGCCAGCTCACCGACGGGACACGGATACGAGCAGTACTTC
TRBD2 | TRBJ2-1 | many | TRBV28 | CASSSAGTSGISEQFF | TGTGCCAGCAGTTCCGCCGGGACTAGCGGGATTTCTGAGCAGTTCTTC
TRBD2 | TRBJ2-3 | NA | TRBV12-3/TRBV12-4 | CASTSKPLGMLAGGLVWPDTQYF | TGTGCCAGCACTTCCAAGCCTTTAGGGATGCTAGCGGGAGGGCTCGTTTGGCCAGATACGCAGTATTTT
NA | TRBJ1-2 | NA | TRBV27 | CASSLSGGKGYTF | TGTGCCAGCAGTTTATCGGGAGGGAAAGGCTACACCTTC
TRBD1 | TRBJ1-4 | NA | TRBV6-1 | CVSSPGQGGGGWFGEKLFF | TGTGTCAGCAGCCCAGGACAGGGCGGAGGTGGTTGGTTTGGTGAAAAACTGTTTTTT
NA | TRBJ1-1 | many | TRBV29-1 | CSVYGWNTEAFF | TGCAGCGTTTATGGATGGAACACTGAAGCTTTCTTT
NA | TRBJ1-1 | few | TRBV6-6 | CASSYSVGSANTEAFF | TGTGCCAGCAGTTACTCTGTCGGGTCCGCGAACACTGAAGCTTTCTTT
NA | TRBJ2-1 | many | TRBV6-1 | CASSSGDRPLSYNEQFF | TGTGCCAGCAGTTCCGGGGACCGTCCGTTATCCTACAATGAGCAGTTCTTC
NA | TRBJ1-2 | NA | TRBV9 | CASSLGGYAYGYTF | TGTGCCAGCAGTTTAGGGGGGTATGCCTATGGCTACACCTTC
NA | TRBJ2-5 | many | TRBV28 | CASRDPQETQYF | TGTGCCAGCAGAGACCCCCAAGAGACCCAGTACTTC
NA | TRBJ2-2 | many | TRBV11-2 | CASSLVYTGELFF | TGTGCCAGCAGCTTAGTATACACCGGGGAGCTGTTTTTT
TRBD2 | TRBJ2-1 | many | TRBV27 | CASSPIPSGRANEQFF | TGTGCCAGCAGTCCGATCCCTAGCGGGAGGGCCAATGAGCAGTTCTTC
TRBD1 | TRBJ2-7 | many | TRBV5-1 | CASSITGGSYEQYF | TGCGCCAGCAGCATAACAGGGGGATCCTACGAGCAGTACTTC
NA | TRBJ1-1 | many | TRBV29-1 | CSVAQTNTEAFF | TGCAGCGTTGCACAGACTAACACTGAAGCTTTCTTT
NA | TRBJ1-1 | many | TRBV19 | CASSMVPGTDTEAFF | TGTGCCAGTAGTATGGTCCCGGGGACGGACACTGAAGCTTTCTTT
TRBD1 | TRBJ2-7 | many | TRBV12-3/TRBV12-4 | CASSNGQGSFYEQYF | TGTGCCAGCAGCAATGGACAGGGTAGCTTCTACGAGCAGTACTTC
NA | TRBJ1-3 | NA | TRBV6-2/TRBV6-3 | CASSANGQGNTIYF | TGTGCCAGCAGTGCAAATGGACAGGGAAACACCATATATTTT
NA | TRBJ2-5 | many | TRBV5-1 | CASTRGRGQQETQYF | TGCGCCAGCACCAGGGGCCGGGGACAACAAGAGACCCAGTACTTC
TRBD2 | TRBJ2-7 | many | TRBV29-1 | CSVVSGRGGEQYF | TGCAGCGTTGTGAGCGGGAGGGGAGGCGAGCAGTACTTC
TRBD1 | TRBJ1-5 | NA | TRBV20-1 | CSAGDRGPNQPQHF | TGCAGTGCTGGGGACAGGGGACCCAATCAGCCCCAGCATTTT
TRBD2 | TRBJ2-2 | NA | TRBV3-1 | CASTPGREGHGELFF | TGTGCCAGCACCCCGGGGCGGGAGGGCCACGGGGAGCTGTTTTTT
NA | TRBJ2-1 | many | TRBV7-2 | CASSHVPKGYNEQFF | TGTGCCAGTTCCCACGTCCCAAAAGGCTACAATGAGCAGTTCTTC
NA | TRBJ2-3 | many | TRBV7-9 | CASSLGARRAAGTDTQYF | TGTGCCAGCAGCTTAGGGGCTAGACGGGCCGCGGGCACAGATACGCAGTATTTT
TRBD1 | TRBJ1-6 | many | TRBV3-1 | CASSRGQIDNSPLHF | TGTGCCAGCAGCCGGGGACAGATTGATAATTCACCCCTCCACTTT
NA | TRBJ2-1 | NA | TRBV12-5 | CASGLPPWDIYNEQFF | TGTGCTAGTGGTTTGCCTCCCTGGGACATTTACAATGAGCAGTTCTTC
TRBD2 | TRBJ2-1 | many | TRBV27 | CASSPGTSGRAKPHEQFF | TGTGCCAGCAGTCCCGGGACTAGCGGGAGGGCGAAACCCCATGAGCAGTTCTTC
NA | TRBJ2-3 | once | TRBV10-1 | CASSESIATSTDTQYF | TGCGCCAGCAGTGAGTCGATAGCGACTAGCACAGATACGCAGTATTTT
TRBD2 | TRBJ2-3 | few | TRBV4-2 | CASSQGLGAGEEADTQYF | TGTGCCAGCAGCCAAGGCTTAGGTGCGGGAGAAGAGGCAGATACGCAGTATTTT
NA | TRBJ1-4 | many | TRBV12-3/TRBV12-4 | CASRGGEKLFF | TGTGCCAGCAGAGGAGGTGAAAAACTGTTTTTT
TRBD1 | TRBJ2-2 | many | TRBV13 | CASSLERGQGITGELFF | TGTGCCAGCAGCTTAGAAAGGGGACAGGGTATCACCGGGGAGCTGTTTTTT